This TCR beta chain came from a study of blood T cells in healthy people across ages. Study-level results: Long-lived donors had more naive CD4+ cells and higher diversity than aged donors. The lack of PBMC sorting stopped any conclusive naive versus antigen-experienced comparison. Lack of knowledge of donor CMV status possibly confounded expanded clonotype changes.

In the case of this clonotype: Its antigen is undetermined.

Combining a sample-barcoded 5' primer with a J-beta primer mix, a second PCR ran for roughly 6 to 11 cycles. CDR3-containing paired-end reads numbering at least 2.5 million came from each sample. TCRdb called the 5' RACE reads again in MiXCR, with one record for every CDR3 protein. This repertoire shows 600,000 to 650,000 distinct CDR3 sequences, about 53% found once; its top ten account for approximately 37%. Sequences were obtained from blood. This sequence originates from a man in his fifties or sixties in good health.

CDR3 DNA: TGCGCCAGCAGCCCCGTTTTCGGGGAAGGGTCTGGCTACACCTTC. Residues: CASSPVFGEGSGYTF. The gene calls are TRBV5-1 and TRBJ1-2, with no clear D. Germline assignment: CDR1 SGHRS and CDR2 YFSETQ. This CDR3 has 15 amino acids. V lost 4 bases, J lost 7 bases, and 20 bases lay in between.